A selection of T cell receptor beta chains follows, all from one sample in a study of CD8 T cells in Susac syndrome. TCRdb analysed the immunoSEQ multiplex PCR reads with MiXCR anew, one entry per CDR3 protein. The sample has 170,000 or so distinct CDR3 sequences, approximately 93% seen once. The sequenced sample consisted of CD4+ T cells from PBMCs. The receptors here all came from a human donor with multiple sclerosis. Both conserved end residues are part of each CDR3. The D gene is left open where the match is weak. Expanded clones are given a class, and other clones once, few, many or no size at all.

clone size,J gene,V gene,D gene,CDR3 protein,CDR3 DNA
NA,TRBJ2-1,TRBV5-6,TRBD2,CASTVSGTFPYNEQFF,TGTGCCAGCACCGTTAGCGGGACCTTTCCCTACAATGAGCAGTTCTTC
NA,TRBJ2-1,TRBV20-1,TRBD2,CSARGQRASGGFSSYNEQFF,TGCAGTGCTAGAGGTCAACGTGCTAGCGGGGGGTTTAGCTCCTACAATGAGCAGTTCTTC
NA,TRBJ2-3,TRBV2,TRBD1,CASSRTGSTDTQYF,TGTGCCAGCAGTCGGACAGGGTCAACAGATACGCAGTATTTT
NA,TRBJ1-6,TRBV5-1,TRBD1,CASSPGTANSPLHF,TGCGCCAGCAGCCCCGGGACAGCTAATTCACCCCTCCACTTT
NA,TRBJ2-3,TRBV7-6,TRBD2,CASSPRGGAGAFTDTQYF,TGTGCCAGCAGCCCCCGCGGAGGAGCGGGGGCCTTCACAGATACGCAGTATTTT
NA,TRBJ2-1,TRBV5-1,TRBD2,CASSPGLAGTMGQFF,TGCGCCAGCAGCCCGGGACTAGCGGGGACAATGGGGCAGTTCTTC
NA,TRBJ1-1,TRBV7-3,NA,CASSSGPVTEAFF,TGTGCCAGCAGCTCAGGACCCGTCACTGAAGCTTTCTTT
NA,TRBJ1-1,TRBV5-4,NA,CASSLGAGLGTEAFF,TGTGCCAGCAGCTTGGGGGCGGGTCTGGGAACTGAAGCTTTCTTT
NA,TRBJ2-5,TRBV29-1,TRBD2,CSTSEQETQYF,TGCAGTACTAGCGAGCAAGAGACCCAGTACTTC
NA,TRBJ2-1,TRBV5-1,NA,CASSLASRTYNEQFF,TGCGCCAGCAGCTTGGCGTCTCGTACCTACAATGAGCAGTTCTTC
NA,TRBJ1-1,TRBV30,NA,CAWSPPRGGFNTEAFF,TGTGCCTGGAGTCCCCCAAGGGGCGGATTTAACACTGAAGCTTTCTTT
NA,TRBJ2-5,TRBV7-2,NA,CASSLSAYETQYF,TGTGCCAGCAGCTTATCCGCGTATGAGACCCAGTACTTC
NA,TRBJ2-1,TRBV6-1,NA,CASSAVGGLGDEQFF,TGTGCCAGCAGTGCGGTAGGGGGTCTAGGCGATGAGCAGTTCTTC
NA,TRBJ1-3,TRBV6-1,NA,CASAPLGWKESGNTIYF,TGTGCCAGCGCCCCTCTGGGTTGGAAGGAGTCTGGAAACACCATATATTTT
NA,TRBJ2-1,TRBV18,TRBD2,CASSPAGGGNEQFF,TGTGCCAGCTCACCAGCGGGAGGGGGGAATGAGCAGTTCTTC
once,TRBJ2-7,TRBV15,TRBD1,CATSRDGEGASQYEQYF,TGTGCCACCAGCAGAGATGGTGAGGGGGCCTCTCAATACGAGCAGTACTTC
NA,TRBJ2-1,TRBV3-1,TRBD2,CASTPGGPSGFNNEQFF,TGTGCCAGCACCCCGGGGGGGCCTAGCGGGTTCAACAATGAGCAGTTCTTC
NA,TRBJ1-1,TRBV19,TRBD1,CASKGQGDGSEAFF,TGTGCCAGTAAGGGACAGGGAGATGGATCTGAAGCTTTCTTT
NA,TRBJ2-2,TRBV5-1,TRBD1,CASSLSGTDTGELFF,TGCGCCAGCAGCTTGAGTGGGACAGATACCGGGGAGCTGTTTTTT
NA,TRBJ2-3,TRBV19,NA,CASSIWPDTQYF,TGTGCCAGTAGTATTTGGCCAGATACGCAGTATTTT
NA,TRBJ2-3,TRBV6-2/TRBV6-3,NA,CASYQRRDPADTQYF,TGTGCCAGTTATCAGAGGAGAGATCCGGCAGATACGCAGTATTTT
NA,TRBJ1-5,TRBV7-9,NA,CASSPNSNQPQHF,TGTGCCAGCAGCCCCAACAGCAATCAGCCCCAGCATTTT
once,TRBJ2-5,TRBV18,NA,CASSPGANLQETQYF,TGTGCCAGCTCACCGGGAGCGAACCTCCAAGAGACCCAGTACTTC
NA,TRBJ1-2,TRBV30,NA,CAWSVGQRVYGYTF,TGTGCCTGGAGTGTGGGCCAAAGGGTCTATGGCTACACCTTC
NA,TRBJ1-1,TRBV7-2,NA,CASSLTSIGTEAFF,TGTGCCAGCAGCTTAACGTCCATCGGGACTGAAGCTTTCTTT
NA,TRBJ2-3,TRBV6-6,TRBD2,CASSSGRTDTQYF,TGTGCCAGCAGCAGCGGGAGGACAGATACGCAGTATTTT
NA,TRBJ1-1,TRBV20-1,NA,CSASIPNTEAFF,TGCAGTGCTAGTATCCCGAACACTGAAGCTTTCTTT
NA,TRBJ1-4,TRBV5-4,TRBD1,CASSSGAGGVSEKLFF,TGTGCCAGCAGCTCGGGGGCAGGGGGCGTATCAGAAAAACTGTTTTTT
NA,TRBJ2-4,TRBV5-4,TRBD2,CASSSSGGKAKNIQYF,TGTGCCAGCAGCTCCAGCGGGGGAAAGGCCAAAAACATTCAGTACTTC
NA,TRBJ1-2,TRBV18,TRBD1,CASSERTGTDLDGYTF,TGTGCCAGCTCAGAGCGAACCGGGACAGATCTGGATGGCTACACCTTC
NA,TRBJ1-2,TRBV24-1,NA,CATSDAVYGYTF,TGTGCCACCAGTGATGCAGTCTATGGCTACACCTTC
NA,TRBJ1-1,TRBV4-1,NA,CASSHLGGRSTEAFF,TGCGCCAGCAGCCATTTAGGGGGGAGGAGCACTGAAGCTTTCTTT
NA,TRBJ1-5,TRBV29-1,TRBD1,CSATTGDDQPQHF,TGCAGCGCTACAACAGGGGATGATCAGCCCCAGCATTTT
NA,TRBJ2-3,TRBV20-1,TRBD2,CSARGSSSGSTDTQYF,TGCAGTGCTAGAGGTTCTTCTAGCGGTAGCACAGATACGCAGTATTTT
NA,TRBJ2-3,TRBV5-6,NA,CASSFHTDTQYF,TGTGCCAGCAGCTTCCACACAGATACGCAGTATTTT
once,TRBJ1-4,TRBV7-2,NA,CASSLSLRGGTNEKLFF,TGTGCCAGCAGCTTGTCACTGAGGGGAGGAACTAATGAAAAACTGTTTTTT
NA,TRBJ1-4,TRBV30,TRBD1,CAWSAPGQGTTNEKLFF,TGTGCCTGGAGTGCCCCGGGACAGGGGACAACTAATGAAAAACTGTTTTTT
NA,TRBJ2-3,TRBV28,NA,CASTLGGGTLKTQYF,TGTGCCAGCACCCTGGGGGGAGGCACCTTAAAAACGCAGTATTTT
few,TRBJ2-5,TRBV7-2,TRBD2,CASSLVKRGQTQYF,TGTGCCAGCAGCTTAGTTAAGCGGGGCCAGACCCAGTACTTC